This T cell receptor beta chain was found in a study of memory CD8 T cells in hepatitis C reinfection. The table came from immunoSEQ multiplex PCR; TCRdb's copy has only in-frame clones and leaves some out. The sample consists of 45,000 to 55,000 clones, over 85% of them appearing once. Germline values: CDR1 SGHNT, CDR2 YENEEA. The ends lost 5 bases at V and 4 bases at J; junction bases unmatched: 14. The CDR3 sequence is 18 residues long. As for time point: pre-reinfection, 55 to 20 weeks before reinfection detection. No in vitro expansion preceded TCR sequencing of the sorted cells. A couple of donors provided sorted CD3+ CD8+ CD45RO- naive CD8 T cells at all three reinfection time points.

This sequence originates from a man aged 18 to 30 with hepatitis C virus infection. Sequenced material: naive CD8+ T cells sorted from blood. The chain is built from TRBV11-3 and TRBJ2-2; TRBD1 aligns across 9 bases. DNA for the CDR3: TGTGCCAGCAGCCGCAGTCCCGGGGACAGGGTCGGCACCGGGGAGCTGTTTTTT. Translating it yields CASSRSPGDRVGTGELFF.